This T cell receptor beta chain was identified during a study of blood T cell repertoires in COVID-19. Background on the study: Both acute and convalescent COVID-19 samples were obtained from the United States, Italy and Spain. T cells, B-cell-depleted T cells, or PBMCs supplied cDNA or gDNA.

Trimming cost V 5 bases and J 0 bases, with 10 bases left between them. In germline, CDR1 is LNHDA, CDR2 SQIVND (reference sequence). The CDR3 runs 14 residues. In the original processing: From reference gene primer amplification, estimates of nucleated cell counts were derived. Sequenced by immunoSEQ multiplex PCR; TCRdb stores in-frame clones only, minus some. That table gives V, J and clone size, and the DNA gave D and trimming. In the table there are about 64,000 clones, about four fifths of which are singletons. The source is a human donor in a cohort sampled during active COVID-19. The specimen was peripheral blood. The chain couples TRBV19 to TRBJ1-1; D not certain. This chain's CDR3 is CASSPGRVNTEAFF. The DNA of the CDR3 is TGTGCCAGTAGTCCCGGGAGAGTGAACACTGAAGCTTTCTTT.